This T cell receptor beta chain was sequenced for a study of shared clonotypes between healthy human individuals. Study summary: CD4 naive and memory got three plates each, CD8 naive two, CD8 memory one.

For sorted subsets, about 200 ng DNA per replicate equaled 30,000 or so T cell genomes. Method: immunoSEQ multiplex PCR; TCRdb's copy keeps in-frame clones and lacks some. The sample has roughly 1,100,000 clones, more than 65% seen once. Germline CDR1 KGHSH, CDR2 LQKENI. CDR3 length equals 14 residues. Trimming stripped 3 bases from V and 2 bases from J, with 8 bases between. As regards this clone: The antigen is not known. Different DNA sequences within this sample yield the same CDR3.

Study-wide findings and caveats: Generally, naive subsets (rather than memory subsets) showed larger estimated richness.

The sequence derives from a man between 18 and 35 years old in good health. The chain employs TRBV18 and TRBJ1-3; weak D call: TRBD1 (5 bases). Sequenced: memory CD4+ T cells sorted from blood. Subset in this sample: CD45RA-negative fraction. The CDR3: CASSPGQAGNTIYF. In nucleotides, the CDR3 is TGTGCCAGCTCACCTGGACAAGCTGGAAACACCATATATTTT.